Sequencing of this TCR beta chain was carried out in a study of blood T cell repertoires in COVID-19. Germline assignment: CDR1 SGDLS and CDR2 YYNGEE. The V end lost 7 bases, the J end lost 0 bases, and 10 bases lay between the germline ends. The CDR3 is 13 amino acids. The repertoire was sequenced with immunoSEQ multiplex PCR; TCRdb's copy has only in-frame clones and lacks some. The data contain 150,000 to 200,000 clones, about 86% of them seen just once; the ten biggest clones take up around 12%. In Seattle, patients joined the study during active infection and were tracked longitudinally. Sequencing was performed on peripheral blood. The receptor's source is a woman between 65 and 79 years old with COVID-19, enrolled during active disease. The chain uses TRBV9 and TRBJ2-5, with D possibly matching TRBD1 (5 bases). The CDR3 DNA follows: TGTGCCAGCGGACAAGGGGACCAAGAGACCCAGTACTTC. Encoded protein: CASGQGDQETQYF. The whole variable domain, remainder taken from reference TRBV9 and TRBJ2-5, is DSGVTQTPKHLITATGQRVTLRCSPRSGDLSVYWYQQSLDQGLQFLIQYYNGEERAKGNILERFSAQQFPDLHSELNLSSLELGDSALYFCASGQGDQETQYFGPGTRLLVL.